Given below is one T cell receptor beta chain in context. As yet, its antigen is unknown. These data are taken from a study of identifying expanded T cells in peripheral blood. The CDR3 totals 16 residues. Assay: immunoSEQ multiplex PCR; the TCRdb copy retains only in-frame clones and omits some. The repertoire consists of about 85,000 clones, with around 90% occurring once and the leading ten covering around 20%. Collection occurred without any documented infections or immune events in donors. Overall study results and limits: Clone count variance between roughly 2-week samples rose with total template count. Over approximately two and four weeks, about 15 and 19 clones changed, versus approximately 1.1 between replicates.

This clonotype was obtained from a person aged 18 to 70 in good health. The chain employs TRBV21-1 and TRBJ2-7; TRBD2, as called in the table, went unchecked against the DNA. TRBV21-1 is a listed pseudogene. The sequenced sample was blood. The DNA for the CDR3 is TGTGCCAGCAGCAAAGGGATTGGGGACTGCTTGAACGAGCAGTACTTC. Translation gives CASSKGIGDCLNEQYF.